This T cell receptor (beta chain) comes out of a study of T-cell memory formation after mild COVID-19 (TCRdb year 2021). Some background on the complete study: TCR sequence clusters from the two donors were largely donor specific. In two donors, T-cell clones that expanded and contracted after mild COVID-19 were followed by sequencing TCRalpha and TCRbeta repertoires longitudinally. The cohort was made up of two young adult volunteers, one female and one male, who were previously healthy.

The germline V gene specifies MNHEY as CDR1 and SVGEGT as CDR2. From the cysteine up to the phenylalanine, the CDR3 has a length of 15 residues. Only the CDR3 portion is preserved as DNA: 45 bases, with reading frame beginning at the first base. Trimming accounts for 6 bases at V and 6 bases at J, while the number of junction bases matched to no gene is 8. This clonotype was detected only a few times. Its recognized antigen is unknown. The sample holds no much larger clone one base away, and base qualities are not on file. Ficoll-Paque density gradient centrifugation was the method used to isolate PBMCs. For sequencing, an Illumina NovaSeq 6000 was employed. TCRalpha and TCRbeta cDNA libraries were constructed by 5'RACE with constant-segment primers, with sample barcodes and unique molecular identifiers being introduced. Trizol reagent was used to extract RNA from every sample. Libraries were amplified in two PCR steps, with a second sample barcode and Illumina TruSeq adapters added in the second step. The libraries were sequenced on an Illumina NovaSeq using 2 x 150 bp paired-end reads. The authors processed their data as follows. Reads were demultiplexed and collapsed into UMI-guided consensus sequences with migec v1.2.7. Using mixcr v2.1.11, UMI consensuses were aligned to TRA and TRB V and J templates and then assembled into clonotypes. A clonotype was counted as expanded or contracted only if both edgeR and NoisET called the change significant, with noise models trained on biological replicates. For edgeR calls, a false discovery rate-adjusted p below 0.01 and a log2 fold-change threshold of 1 were applied. PCA with hierarchical clustering of max-normalized trajectories of the 1000 most abundant clonotypes was used as exploratory dynamics analysis. Each responding clone was given a CD4 or CD8 phenotype based on the CD4+ and CD8+ repertoires, which had been sequenced separately. The public reads were reprocessed in TCRdb via fastp at Q25 and MiXCR, keeping in-frame beta chains. Entries that share a CDR3 protein sequence are merged under the most common genes and DNA. The V and J calls come from TCRdb's annotation, not from the publication. Recorded for this sample are over 500,000 distinct CDR3 sequences; around a sixth of them occurred a single time. Of the sample, roughly 8.2% is held by the ten largest clones.

Overall study results and their limits: SARS-CoV-2 specificity of the second-wave clones peaking on day 37 was not confirmed. Contracting CD4+ clones turned up mainly in the CM and EM memory subsets, whereas EMRA was where CD8+ clones were enriched. The detection of some responding clones in pre-infection memory suggests that pre-existing cross-reactive memory T cells joined the SARS-CoV-2 response. Clones contracting from day 15 to 85 had balanced CD4/CD8 phenotypes, while a second wave expanding from day 15 to 37 was biased towards CD4+. The study covered only two mild cases, and larger cohorts including severe cases with pre-infection samples were considered necessary.

The sample consisted of PBMCs or a T cell subset sorted from them (not recorded which). The sequence derives from an adult woman who had mild COVID-19 (a few samples of this study predate the infection). The sample titles of this study are shuffled in the database, so cell type and time point are left out; the donor was told from shared clones. This sequence uses TRBV6-2 or TRBV6-3 and TRBJ2-1, and 10 junctional nucleotides match TRBD1. Here is the DNA: TGTGCCAGCAGCTTCGGGACAGGGGCTTTCAATGAGCAGTTCTTC. Its protein is CASSFGTGAFNEQFF.